This T cell receptor (beta chain) appears in the sequencing data of a study of prognosis after radiotherapy for stage I lung cancer. Whole-study results and caveats: Frequencies of TRBV and TRBJ gene use reportedly varied by whether patients had metastases.

Remarks on this clonotype: What it binds is unknown. A junction boundary mismatches the germline segment, possibly from a read error.

Among the patients, all were node-negative on CT and PET/CT, and none had received prior chemotherapy or radiotherapy or had other malignancies. From germline, CDR1 is MNHNS and CDR2 SASEGT. The CDR3 consists of 13 residues. Researchers used two-round multiplex PCR to amplify TCR beta CDR3 starting from genomic DNA. Individual primers that were specific to each TRBV and TRBJ gene served in first-round PCR. PCR's second round employed universal primers. TCRdb used MiXCR to reprocess the multiplex PCR reads, holding one entry per CDR3 protein. The data hold 20,000 to 30,000 distinct CDR3 sequences, with under 40% observed a single time.

The receptor comes from a donor over 45 with non-small cell lung cancer. Sequenced material: PBMCs, taken before or after stereotactic body radiation therapy (not recorded which). V is TRBV6-1 and J is TRBJ1-2; weak D call: TRBD1 (5 bases). The CDR3 bases are TGTGCCGGCAGTCCAGGGCCTATTCGAGGCTACACCTTC. It translates to CAGSPGPIRGYTF.